This TCR beta chain comes out of a study of blood T cell repertoires in COVID-19. The J segment lost 3 bases and the V segment lost 7 bases, leaving 3 bases of the junction unmatched. This CDR3 comprises 13 residues. Produced via immunoSEQ multiplex PCR; TCRdb's table is partial and in-frame only. The sample shows tens of thousands of clones, 70% to 90% of them seen only once. The source of this sequence is a woman older than 75 with active COVID-19. The chain has TRBV12-3 or TRBV12-4 and TRBJ2-3; 8 bases are shared with TRBD2. The sample was peripheral blood. The CDR3 region has the DNA TGTGCCAGCAACGGGGGGGTTACAGATACGCAGTATTTT. Residues: CASNGGVTDTQYF.